A single sample gave rise to the 2 T cell receptor beta chains below, sequenced in a study of blood T cells in healthy people across ages. The authors ran a second PCR of 7 to 11 cycles using a sample-barcoded 5' primer and a J-beta primer mix. TCRdb re-called the 5' RACE reads through MiXCR, storing one row per CDR3 protein. The table shows about 1.5 million distinct CDR3 sequences, with less than 45% occurring only once. The sequenced material came from blood. Source of these receptors: a woman between 18 and 30 years old in good health.

There are many counts of this clonotype. The chain has TRBV27 and TRBJ2-7, with 13 nucleotides matching TRBD2. The J segment lost 6 bases and the V segment lost 5 bases, leaving 4 bases of the junction unmatched. CDR1 and CDR2 (germline): MNHEY, SMNVEV (reference sequence). CDR3 length: 14 residues. The CDR3 nucleotides read TGTGCCAGCAGTACCCGGACTAGCGGGGGCGAGCAGTACTTC. This translates into CASSTRTSGGEQYF.

The chain recombines TRBV4-1 with TRBJ1-1, with D possibly matching TRBD1 (5 bases). V was trimmed by 2 bases and J by 10 bases, leaving 14 bases between them. The CDR3 sequence is 13 residues long. Germline V CDR1 and CDR2: MGHRA, YSYEKL. Written as DNA, the CDR3 is TGCGCCAGCAGCCAACTTAGGGAAGGGGTAGCTTTCTTT. Protein product: CASSQLREGVAFF.